The sample holds a few counts of the clone carrying this T cell receptor beta chain. The sample is drawn from a study of cytomegalovirus exposure and HLA in healthy donors. PCR used 60 Vbeta primers and 13 Jbeta primers. Clones were sequenced by immunoSEQ multiplex PCR, and TCRdb holds only the in-frame ones, with some missing. Among approximately 190,000 clones listed, roughly nine tenths were seen once. The donors gave bone marrow, and they were healthy. Germline V gene data show CDR1 as SQVTM and CDR2 as ANQGSEA. The CDR3 is 15 amino acids. Trimming took 3 bases from V and 5 from J; bases not matched to a gene: 9.

This clonotype originated in a boy aged 2 to 9 in good health and CMV-seronegative. V usage is TRBV29-1 and J usage is TRBJ2-7, with 11 bases that match TRBD1. The sequencing sample was made of PBMCs. The CDR3, as DNA: TGCAGCGTTGAGGGGGGGGACAGGGGGTTGGACGAGCAGTACTTC. The encoded protein is CSVEGGDRGLDEQYF.